A single sample gave rise to the 20 T cell receptor beta chains below, sequenced in a study of CD8 T cells in ankylosing spondylitis. MiXCR was run by TCRdb on the 5' RACE reads, yielding one entry per CDR3 protein. The data show tens of thousands of distinct CDR3 sequences, approximately 11% seen once. Material: blood, either unsorted or a sorted T cell fraction (not recorded which). Receptor source: a male donor with ankylosing spondylitis or in good health (not recorded which).

V is TRBV7-9 and J is TRBJ1-4; no definite D call. With 5 bases removed from V and 2 bases from J, the gap between germline ends came to 15 bases. CDR3 size: 16 residues. CDR1 and CDR2 from the germline V gene are SEHNR and FQNEAQ (reference sequence). The chain's CDR3 is CASSLNIGFTNEKLFF. DNA of the CDR3: TGTGCCAGCAGCCTAAATATCGGGTTTACTAATGAAAAACTGTTTTTT.

There are many counts of this clonotype. The chain uses TRBV5-1 and TRBJ2-1, with TRBD1 identical over 7 bases. CDR1 is SGHRS, CDR2 YFSETQ, per germline. This CDR3 is 16 amino acids long. Trimming took 4 bases from V and 4 from J; bases not matched to a gene: 11. CDR3 sequence (DNA): TGCGCCAGCAGCCCCAGACCCGGACAGGAGTACAATGAGCAGTTCTTC. It is translated as CASSPRPGQEYNEQFF.

This clonotype was seen many times. The chain links TRBV20-1 to TRBJ1-4; D possibly corresponds to TRBD1 (6 bases). The CDR3 runs 17 residues. Trimming took off 6 bases at V and 3 bases at J, with 23 bases between the two ends. Germline CDR1 reads DFQATT; CDR2 reads SNEGSKA (reference sequence). CDR3 bases: TGCAGTGCCCCAAACCGTCCAAGGGGGAACGCTAATGAAAAACTGTTTTTT. This encodes CSAPNRPRGNANEKLFF.

This clonotype has a handful of counts. The rearrangement uses TRBV7-6 and TRBJ2-3; no firm D call. In germline, CDR1 is SGHVS, CDR2 FNYEAQ. Trimming cost V 1 base and J 6 bases, with 5 bases left between them. The CDR3 totals 12 residues. The CDR3 DNA sequence: TGTGCCAGCAGCTTAGGACGGGATACGCAGTATTTT. Protein: CASSLGRDTQYF. The full variable domain, in which reference TRBV7-6 and TRBJ2-3 provide the parts outside the CDR3, is GAGVSQSPRYKVTKRGQDVALRCDPISGHVSLYWYRQALGQGPEFLTYFNYEAQQDKSGLPNDRFSAERPEGSISTLTIQRTEQRDSAMYRCASSLGRDTQYFGPGTRLTVL.

Ten or more counts support this clonotype. This chain connects TRBV5-1 to TRBJ2-7, with TRBD1 matching over 8 bases. This CDR3 contains 17 residues. Germline V gene sequence: CDR1 SGHRS, CDR2 YFSETQ. The ends lost 0 bases at V and 7 bases at J; junction bases unmatched: 15. The CDR3, as DNA: TGCGCCAGCAGCTTGGAGCCGGGGACAGGACTATGGAGGGAGCAGTACTTC. Its translation: CASSLEPGTGLWREQYF.

This clonotype was picked up many times. The rearrangement joins TRBV12-3 or TRBV12-4 to TRBJ1-2; D perhaps matches TRBD1 (6 bases). The CDR3 runs to 13 residues. Trimming shortened V by 2 bases and J by 7 bases, and 11 bases separated the two germline ends. CDR3: CASSLTGFLGYTF. The CDR3 coding sequence is TGTGCCAGCAGTTTAACAGGGTTCCTTGGCTACACCTTC.

The CDR3 reads CASSVGVASPYEQYF. CDR3 coding DNA: TGTGCCAGCAGCGTAGGCGTGGCGAGCCCCTACGAGCAGTACTTC. The chain recombines TRBV9 with TRBJ2-7; D not certain. This CDR3 contains 15 residues. V was clipped by 0 bases and J by 2 bases, with 12 bases between them. The germline V gene has CDR1 SGDLS and CDR2 YYNGEE.

This clonotype was counted many times. V usage is TRBV28 and J usage is TRBJ1-5; the match to TRBD1 covers 7 bases. This CDR3 contains 17 residues. Germline CDR1 and CDR2: MDHEN and SYDVKM. V shed 0 bases and J 2 bases; nucleotides not matched to a gene: 7. CDR3 amino acids: CASSLWGTGDRNQPQHF. As DNA, the CDR3 is TGTGCCAGCAGTTTATGGGGAACAGGGGATCGCAATCAGCCCCAGCATTTT.

There are many counts of this clonotype. The V and J genes are TRBV20-1 and TRBJ1-1; D is uncertain. The germline V gene encodes CDR1 DFQATT and CDR2 SNEGSKA (reference sequence). V was cut by 6 bases and J by 7 bases, with 21 bases left in between. The CDR3 covers 14 residues. The CDR3 DNA sequence: TGCAGTGCCCCTGGGGTACCCTCCCCGGTTGAAGCTTTCTTT. It specifies CSAPGVPSPVEAFF.

This clonotype was counted many times. V and J are TRBV12-3 or TRBV12-4 and TRBJ2-5; D is unclear. V was cut by 3 bases and J by 1 base, with 6 bases left in between. This CDR3 has 13 amino acids. This chain's CDR3 is CASSLGRQETQYF. DNA for the CDR3: TGTGCCAGCAGTTTGGGCCGCCAAGAGACCCAGTACTTC.

This clonotype has a handful of counts. This chain links TRBV30 with TRBJ2-2, with 8 bases that match TRBD1. Germline V CDR1 and CDR2: GTSNPN, SVGIG (reference sequence). The V segment lost 2 bases and the J segment 4 bases; nucleotides outside the gene matches: 6. The CDR3 length is 15 residues. This CDR3 reads CAWSPGGPGTGELFF. CDR3 in DNA: TGTGCCTGGAGTCCAGGGGGCCCGGGCACCGGGGAGCTGTTTTTT.

There are many counts of this clonotype. This chain connects TRBV28 to TRBJ2-5; weak D call: TRBD1 (5 bases). Trimming pared 4 bases from V and 3 bases from J, leaving 15 bases between. Germline CDR1 is MDHEN and CDR2 is SYDVKM. The CDR3 totals 15 residues. The DNA of the CDR3 is TGTGCCAGCAGTTCTCAGGGCGCAGGGAAAGAGACCCAGTACTTC. This sequence encodes CASSSQGAGKETQYF.

At least ten counts were recorded for this clonotype. The rearrangement uses TRBV6-5 and TRBJ1-2; the D is unclear. The germline V gene has CDR1 MNHEY and CDR2 SVGAGI. Trimming took off 0 bases at V and 5 bases at J, with 13 bases between the two ends. The CDR3 totals 15 residues. Here the CDR3 reads CASSYSRQADYGYTF. The DNA of the CDR3 is TGTGCCAGCAGTTACTCGAGGCAGGCAGATTATGGCTACACCTTC.

This clonotype was picked up many times. The gene calls are TRBV3-1 and TRBJ1-4; 8 bases align to TRBD1. The germline V gene encodes CDR1 LGHDT and CDR2 YNNKEL (reference sequence). The CDR3 totals 16 residues. Trimming at V came to 5 bases and at J to 6 bases, leaving 11 bases not matched to a gene. The CDR3: CASSLTFGTGDEKLFF. The DNA for the CDR3 is TGTGCCAGCAGCTTAACCTTCGGGACAGGAGATGAAAAACTGTTTTTT. Supplemented by reference TRBV3-1 and TRBJ1-4, the full variable domain reads DTAVSQTPKYLVTQMGNDKSIKCEQNLGHDTMYWYKQDSKKFLKIMFSYNNKELIINETVPNRFSPKSPDKAHLNLHINSLELGDSAVYFCASSLTFGTGDEKLFFGSGTQLSVL.

This clonotype has more than one count but fewer than ten. The V gene is TRBV5-1, the J gene TRBJ2-1; 8 bases are shared with TRBD1. The CDR3 runs 16 residues. V trimming: 0 bases; J trimming: 6 bases; junction bases outside the gene matches: 8. CDR1 is SGHRS and CDR2 is YFSETQ in the germline V gene. CDR3 coding DNA: TGCGCCAGCAGCTTGGGGCCCGGGACAGGAGGCAATGAGCAGTTCTTC. It encodes CASSLGPGTGGNEQFF.

This clonotype was counted a few times. CDR3 sequence (DNA): TGTGCCAGCAGCTTAGGGCAGACTACAGATACGCAGTATTTT. This translates into CASSLGQTTDTQYF. The chain couples TRBV7-2 to TRBJ2-3; no clear D. V lost 1 base to trimming and J lost 3 bases, with 8 bases between them. The CDR3 length is 14 residues. Looked up from germline, CDR1 is SGHTA and CDR2 is FQGNSA. Full variable domain (remainder filled in from reference TRBV7-2 and TRBJ2-3): GAGVSQSPSNKVTEKGKDVELRCDPISGHTALYWYRQSLGQGLEFLIYFQGNSAPDKSGLPSDRFSAERTGGSVSTLTIQRTQQEDSAVYLCASSLGQTTDTQYFGPGTRLTVL.

This clonotype has at least ten counts. The J gene is TRBJ1-3, the V gene TRBV5-1; unclear D gene. This CDR3 region has 14 residues. Trimming took 2 bases from V and 0 from J, leaving 6 bases between them. The germline gives CDR1 SGHRS, CDR2 YFSETQ. As DNA, the CDR3 is TGCGCCAGCAGCTTCGAAAGCTCTGGAAACACCATATATTTT. It translates to CASSFESSGNTIYF. The variable domain in full, with the rest retrieved from reference TRBV5-1 and TRBJ1-3, is KAGVTQTPRYLIKTRGQQVTLSCSPISGHRSVSWYQQTPGQGLQFLFEYFSETQRNKGNFPGRFSGRQFSNSRSEMNVSTLELGDSALYLCASSFESSGNTIYFGEGSWLTVV.

This clonotype counts as medium-sized (0.01 to 0.1%). This CDR3 reads CATSRDRTSGSPLHF. In DNA form, the CDR3 reads TGTGCCACCAGCAGAGATAGGACATCGGGTTCACCCCTCCACTTT. V and J are TRBV15 and TRBJ1-6; a weak D match, TRBD1 (5 bases). V gave up 0 bases and J gave up 9 bases, with 12 bases separating them. The CDR3 covers 15 residues. CDR1 and CDR2 from the germline V gene are LNHNV and YYDKDF (reference sequence).

This clonotype was seen repeatedly, ten times or more. The J gene is TRBJ2-1, the V gene TRBV9; 10 positions match TRBD2. V shed 0 bases and J 5 bases; nucleotides not matched to a gene: 2. This CDR3 comprises 15 residues. CDR1 is SGDLS, CDR2 YYNGEE, per germline. The CDR3 bases are TGTGCCAGCAGCGTAGAAGCGGGGGGGCACAATGAGCAGTTCTTC. It translates to CASSVEAGGHNEQFF.

This clonotype was observed at least ten times. This chain links TRBV5-1 with TRBJ2-3; weak D call: TRBD2 (5 bases). Germline V CDR1 and CDR2: SGHRS, YFSETQ. The CDR3 is 14 amino acids. V lost 4 bases to trimming and J lost 1 base, with 10 bases between them. The CDR3 DNA reads as TGCGCCAGCAGCAGGACTCTCGGCACAGATACGCAGTATTTT. Translating it yields CASSRTLGTDTQYF. Variable domain in full (rest from reference TRBV5-1 and TRBJ2-3): KAGVTQTPRYLIKTRGQQVTLSCSPISGHRSVSWYQQTPGQGLQFLFEYFSETQRNKGNFPGRFSGRQFSNSRSEMNVSTLELGDSALYLCASSRTLGTDTQYFGPGTRLTVL.